This T cell receptor (beta chain) was sequenced for a study of blood T cell repertoires in COVID-19. This table comes from immunoSEQ multiplex PCR, and its TCRdb copy is limited to in-frame clones, with some not included. The sample shows tens of thousands of clones, roughly 80% of them seen only once. The germline gives CDR1 LNHDA, CDR2 SQIVND (reference sequence). The CDR3 has 13 residues. Trimming took 11 bases from V and 9 from J, leaving 17 bases between them. The receptor comes from a woman aged 60-75 years with acute or convalescent COVID-19. The V call is TRBV19, the J call TRBJ1-6; D possibly corresponds to TRBD1 (5 bases). The source material was peripheral blood. CDR3 sequence: CASNVGGSSPLHF. The DNA of the CDR3 is TGTGCCTCTAATGTCGGGGGGAGTTCACCCCTCCACTTT.